This T cell receptor (beta chain) came from a study of OX40 agonist ivuxolimab in advanced cancers. The overall study: Ivuxolimab, an agonist antibody against OX40 (CD134), was given to patients.

Study-wide results and limits: On average, a greater number of expanded clones characterised CD8+ T cells relative to CD4+. The CD4+ and CD8+ T cells in the blood had expanded clonally by week 6 at 0.1 to 3.0 mg/kg.

Here immunoSEQ multiplex PCR was the method, and the copy in TCRdb shows in-frame clones only, minus some. The data hold 70,000 to 80,000 clones, with 81% observed a single time. In the case of this clone: The antigen is not known.

Patients were ineligible given autoimmune disease history or systemic immunosuppression. CDR1 and CDR2 (germline): SGHTA, FQGNSA. The CDR3 covers 16 residues. With 1 base removed from V and 4 bases from J, the gap between germline ends came to 14 bases. The material sequenced was CD4+ or CD8+ T cells sorted from blood, taken in a trial of the OX40 agonist ivuxolimab. The chain links TRBV7-2 to TRBJ2-1, with unresolved D. The clonotype was recovered from an adult with an advanced solid tumor such as melanoma, head and neck, liver or kidney cancer. The CDR3 reads CASSLVGQDLYNEQFF. The CDR3 bases are TGTGCCAGCAGCTTAGTTGGGCAGGACCTTTACAATGAGCAGTTCTTC.